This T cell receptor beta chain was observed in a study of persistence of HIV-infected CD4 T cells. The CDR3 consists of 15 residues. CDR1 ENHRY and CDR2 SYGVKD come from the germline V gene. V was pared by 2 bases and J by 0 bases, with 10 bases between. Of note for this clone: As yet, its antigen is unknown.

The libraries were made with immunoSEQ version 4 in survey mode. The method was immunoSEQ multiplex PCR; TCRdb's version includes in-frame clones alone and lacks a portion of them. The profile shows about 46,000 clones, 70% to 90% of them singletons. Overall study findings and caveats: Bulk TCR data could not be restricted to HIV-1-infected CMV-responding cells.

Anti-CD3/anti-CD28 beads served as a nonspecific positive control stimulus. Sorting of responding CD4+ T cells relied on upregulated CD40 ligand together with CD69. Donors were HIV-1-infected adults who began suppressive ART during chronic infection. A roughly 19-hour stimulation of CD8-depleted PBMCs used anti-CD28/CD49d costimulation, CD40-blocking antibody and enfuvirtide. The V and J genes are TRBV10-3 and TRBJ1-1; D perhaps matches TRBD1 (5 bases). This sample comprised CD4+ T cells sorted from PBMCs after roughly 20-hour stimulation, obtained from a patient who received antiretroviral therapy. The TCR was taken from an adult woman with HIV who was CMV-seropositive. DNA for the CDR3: TGTGCCATCAGTGAGACAAGACAGATGAACACTGAAGCTTTCTTT. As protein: CAISETRQMNTEAFF.